Listed below are T cell receptor beta chains from one sample, sequenced in a study of blood T cell repertoires in COVID-19. Repertoires were generated with immunoSEQ multiplex PCR, while TCRdb's copy carries only in-frame clones and drops some. Here the sample spans about 400,000 clones, around nine tenths being singletons. Sample: PBMCs or T cells enriched from blood (not recorded which). All receptors come from a woman between 25 and 40 years old who had recovered from COVID-19. The CDR3 runs from the conserved cysteine through the conserved F or W. Fields, in order: CDR3 DNA, CDR3 protein, J gene, CDR3 length, clone size, V gene, D gene. The D gene is left open where the match is weak. Only part of the rows carry a size: once, few, many, or a class if the clone is expanded.

CDR3nt: TGTGCCAGCAGTGGCTTTCCTAGCGGGGAGGGCCTCTACGAGCAGTACTTC; CDR3aa: CASSGFPSGEGLYEQYF; j_gene: TRBJ2-7; len: 17; abundance: NA; v_gene: TRBV2; d_gene: TRBD2
CDR3nt: TGTGCCAGCAGTGGTCTGTACGAGCAGTACTTC; CDR3aa: CASSGLYEQYF; j_gene: TRBJ2-7; len: 11; abundance: NA; v_gene: TRBV25-1; d_gene: NA
CDR3nt: TGTGCCAGCAGTTTGCCTAGCTTCCCTGAGCAGTTCTTC; CDR3aa: CASSLPSFPEQFF; j_gene: TRBJ2-1; len: 13; abundance: NA; v_gene: TRBV28; d_gene: NA
CDR3nt: TGTGCCAGCAGCCGGAGCGGGGGGGAAACAGATACGCAGTATTTT; CDR3aa: CASSRSGGETDTQYF; j_gene: TRBJ2-3; len: 15; abundance: NA; v_gene: TRBV5-5; d_gene: TRBD2
CDR3nt: TGTGCCAGCAGCATTACTAGCGGGTCCACAGATACGCAGTATTTT; CDR3aa: CASSITSGSTDTQYF; j_gene: TRBJ2-3; len: 15; abundance: NA; v_gene: TRBV7-3; d_gene: TRBD2
CDR3nt: TGTGCCAGTAGTACAGGCGGGGCCCACGAGCAGTACTTC; CDR3aa: CASSTGGAHEQYF; j_gene: TRBJ2-7; len: 13; abundance: NA; v_gene: TRBV19; d_gene: NA
CDR3nt: TGTGCCAGCAGCTTGGTGCGGACTAGCGGAAACCAAGAGACCCAGTACTTC; CDR3aa: CASSLVRTSGNQETQYF; j_gene: TRBJ2-5; len: 17; abundance: NA; v_gene: TRBV5-4; d_gene: TRBD2
CDR3nt: TGTGCCAGCAGCTTCAGTCACAGTTTAGAGACCCAGTACTTC; CDR3aa: CASSFSHSLETQYF; j_gene: TRBJ2-5; len: 14; abundance: NA; v_gene: TRBV11-1; d_gene: NA
CDR3nt: TGTGCCAGCAGTCCCGGACAGGGGGCGTACGGCTACACCTTC; CDR3aa: CASSPGQGAYGYTF; j_gene: TRBJ1-2; len: 14; abundance: few; v_gene: TRBV27; d_gene: TRBD1
CDR3nt: TGTGCCAGCAGTGCCTCCGGGACAGGGGTCGGAAACACCATATATTTT; CDR3aa: CASSASGTGVGNTIYF; j_gene: TRBJ1-3; len: 16; abundance: NA; v_gene: TRBV9; d_gene: TRBD1
CDR3nt: TGTGCCAGCAGCTTGGTGGGGCGCATAACCGGGGAGCTGTTTTTT; CDR3aa: CASSLVGRITGELFF; j_gene: TRBJ2-2; len: 15; abundance: NA; v_gene: TRBV21-1; d_gene: NA
CDR3nt: TGTGCCAGCAGCCCATGGACCGGGATCCGGAACACTGAAGCTTTCTTT; CDR3aa: CASSPWTGIRNTEAFF; j_gene: TRBJ1-1; len: 16; abundance: NA; v_gene: TRBV9; d_gene: NA
CDR3nt: TGCGCCAGCAGCCTACAGGGCCCGAACACTGAAGCTTTCTTT; CDR3aa: CASSLQGPNTEAFF; j_gene: TRBJ1-1; len: 14; abundance: once; v_gene: TRBV4-3; d_gene: NA
CDR3nt: TGTGCCAGAATTAGACAGGGGGCTGGTTTTACTAATGAAAAACTGTTTTTT; CDR3aa: CARIRQGAGFTNEKLFF; j_gene: TRBJ1-4; len: 17; abundance: once; v_gene: TRBV5-3; d_gene: TRBD1